Sequencing of this T cell receptor beta chain was carried out in a study of blood T cell repertoires in COVID-19. Study-wide background: Italy, Spain and the United States were the sources of the convalescent and acute COVID-19 samples. T cells, B-cell-depleted T cells, or PBMCs supplied cDNA or gDNA.

The CDR3 is 18 residues long. Losses at the gene ends were 5 bases for V and 0 bases for J; bases not matched to a gene: 10. The germline V gene has CDR1 MNHNY and CDR2 SVGAGI (reference sequence). As processed by the authors: Nucleated cell number was recorded as an estimate derived from reference gene primer amplification. The repertoire was sequenced with immunoSEQ multiplex PCR; TCRdb's copy has only in-frame clones and lacks some. Clone size and the V and J calls come from that table; the DNA yielded D and trimming. Here the sample spans roughly 200,000 clones, approximately 91% being singletons.

The chain has TRBV6-6 and TRBJ1-1; the match to TRBD1 covers 12 bases. The material sequenced was peripheral blood. The receptor comes from a man aged 18 to 35 with active or convalescent COVID-19. CDR3 amino acids: CASSPKGQGAGLNTEAFF. CDR3 nucleotides: TGTGCCAGCAGTCCAAAGGGACAGGGGGCTGGGCTGAACACTGAAGCTTTCTTT.